This T cell receptor (beta chain) is drawn from a study of T cells in Graves' hyperthyroidism and ophthalmopathy. Background on the study: Peripheral blood draws took place at initial diagnosis, ahead of any treatment.

In germline, CDR1 is SGHRS, CDR2 YFSETQ. V lost 5 bases and J 0 bases, leaving 12 bases between the germline ends. The length of the CDR3 is 14 residues. Study-wide results and caveats: The model anticipated ophthalmopathy a median approximately 6.5 months pre-onset. The majority of expanded thyroid clonotypes above 0.001 also appeared in blood.

Uncontrolled infection, other autoimmune disease, pregnancy or lactation led to exclusion. Amplification of TCR beta CDR3 regions used RNA as the template. Researchers ran a first-round RT-PCR on the TCR CDR3 using the HTBI primer set. Using its own MiXCR run on the multiplex PCR reads, TCRdb lists one record per CDR3 protein. The profile shows 490,000 or so distinct CDR3 sequences, nearly 20% of them singletons. As for this clonotype: Its antigen remains unidentified.

The chain is built from TRBV5-1 and TRBJ2-7; D might be TRBD2 (6 bases). This clonotype originated in a middle-aged man with Graves' ophthalmopathy. The sample taken for sequencing was blood. CDR3 residues: CASRAGPSSYEQYF. For the CDR3, the DNA is TGCGCCAGCAGGGCGGGACCCTCCTCCTACGAGCAGTACTTC.